Sequencing of this T cell receptor (beta chain) was carried out in a study of blood T cell repertoires in COVID-19. Study at large: Samples taken during acute and convalescent COVID-19 were collected in the United States, Italy and Spain.

Participant age was roughly 18 to 95 years, and participants resided in approximately 24 US areas. Germline loops: CDR1 SGHTA, CDR2 FQGTGA. V was pared by 5 bases and J by 1 base, with 11 bases between. This CDR3 is built from 14 residues. Clones were read by immunoSEQ multiplex PCR, and TCRdb kept only the in-frame ones, dropping some. The profile shows approximately 230,000 clones, about nine tenths of them singletons. Sequences were obtained from PBMCs or T cells enriched from blood (not recorded which). The TCR comes from a woman aged 30 to 39 with acute COVID-19. V gene TRBV7-3 combines with J gene TRBJ2-5; a possible D gene is TRBD1 (5 bases). The CDR3 sequence is CASSLGPSQETQYF. CDR3 in DNA: TGTGCCAGCAGCCTGGGGCCGAGCCAAGAGACCCAGTACTTC.